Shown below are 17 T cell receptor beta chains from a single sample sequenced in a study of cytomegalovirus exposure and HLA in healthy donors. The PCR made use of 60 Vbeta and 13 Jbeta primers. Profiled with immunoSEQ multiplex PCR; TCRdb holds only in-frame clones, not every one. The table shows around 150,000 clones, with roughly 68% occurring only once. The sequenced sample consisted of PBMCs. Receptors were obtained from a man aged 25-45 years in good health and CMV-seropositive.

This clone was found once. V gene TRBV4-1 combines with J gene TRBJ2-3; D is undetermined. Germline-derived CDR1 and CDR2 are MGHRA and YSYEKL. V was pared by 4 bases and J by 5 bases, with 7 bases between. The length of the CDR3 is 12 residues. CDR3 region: CASSPAQDTQYF. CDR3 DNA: TGCGCCAGCAGCCCAGCGCAAGATACGCAGTATTTT.

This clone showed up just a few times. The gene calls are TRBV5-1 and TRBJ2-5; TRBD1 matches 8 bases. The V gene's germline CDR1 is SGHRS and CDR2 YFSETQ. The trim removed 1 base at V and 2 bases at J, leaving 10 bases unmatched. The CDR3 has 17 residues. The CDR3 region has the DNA TGCGCCAGCAGCTTGATGCCGGGACAGGATCTTCAAGAGACCCAGTACTTC. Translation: CASSLMPGQDLQETQYF. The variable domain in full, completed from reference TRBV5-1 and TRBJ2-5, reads KAGVTQTPRYLIKTRGQQVTLSCSPISGHRSVSWYQQTPGQGLQFLFEYFSETQRNKGNFPGRFSGRQFSNSRSEMNVSTLELGDSALYLCASSLMPGQDLQETQYFGPGTRLLVL.

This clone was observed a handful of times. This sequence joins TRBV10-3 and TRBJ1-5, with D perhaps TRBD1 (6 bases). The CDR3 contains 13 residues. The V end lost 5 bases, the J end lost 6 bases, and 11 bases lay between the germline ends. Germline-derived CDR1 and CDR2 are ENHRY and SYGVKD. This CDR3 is CAISSEQGQPQHF. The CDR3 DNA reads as TGTGCCATCAGTTCCGAACAGGGTCAGCCCCAGCATTTT.

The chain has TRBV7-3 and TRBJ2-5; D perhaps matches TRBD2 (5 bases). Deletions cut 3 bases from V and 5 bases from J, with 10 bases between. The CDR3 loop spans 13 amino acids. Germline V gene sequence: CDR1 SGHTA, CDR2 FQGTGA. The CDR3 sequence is CASSLDRRETQYF. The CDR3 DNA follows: TGTGCCAGCAGCTTGGATAGGAGGGAGACCCAGTACTTC.

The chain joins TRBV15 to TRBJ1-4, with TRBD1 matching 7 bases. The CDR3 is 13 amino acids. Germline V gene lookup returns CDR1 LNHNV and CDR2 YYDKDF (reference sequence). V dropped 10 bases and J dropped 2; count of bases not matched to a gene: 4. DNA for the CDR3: TGTGCCATCCACAGGGGTACTAATGAAAAACTGTTTTTT. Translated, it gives CAIHRGTNEKLFF. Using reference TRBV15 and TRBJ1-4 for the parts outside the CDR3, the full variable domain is DAMVIQNPRYQVTQFGKPVTLSCSQTLNHNVMYWYQQKSSQAPKLLFHYYDKDFNNEADTPDNFQSRRPNTSFCFLDIRSPGLGDTAMYLCAIHRGTNEKLFFGSGTQLSVL.

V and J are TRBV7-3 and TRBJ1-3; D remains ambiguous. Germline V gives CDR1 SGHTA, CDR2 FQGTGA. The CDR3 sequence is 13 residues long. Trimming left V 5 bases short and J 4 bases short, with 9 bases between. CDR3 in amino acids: CASSPSAGNTIYF. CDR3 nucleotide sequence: TGTGCCAGCAGCCCCAGCGCGGGAAACACCATATATTTT.

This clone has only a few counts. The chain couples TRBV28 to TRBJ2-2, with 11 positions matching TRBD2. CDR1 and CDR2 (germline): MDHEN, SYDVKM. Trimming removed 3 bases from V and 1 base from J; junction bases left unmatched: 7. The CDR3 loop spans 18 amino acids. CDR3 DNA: TGTGCCAGCAGTTTCTTTACACTAGCGGGGGAGAACACCGGGGAGCTGTTTTTT. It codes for CASSFFTLAGENTGELFF.

The CDR3 loop is CASSLQGPPSTEAFF. For the CDR3, the DNA is TGTGCCAGCAGCTTACAGGGGCCACCTAGCACTGAAGCTTTCTTT. The gene calls are TRBV7-3 and TRBJ1-1, with TRBD1 as a possible D gene (6 bases). The V gene lost 2 bases and the J gene lost 4 bases, with 14 bases spanning the gap. The CDR3 sequence is 15 residues long. Germline CDR1 reads SGHTA; CDR2 reads FQGTGA.

CDR3 nucleotide sequence: TGTGCCAGCAGCTTAGGGCAGGGGCATGAAAAACTGTTTTTT. As protein: CASSLGQGHEKLFF. V usage is TRBV7-6 and J usage is TRBJ1-4, with D perhaps TRBD1 (6 bases). This CDR3 region has 14 residues. CDR1 and CDR2 (germline): SGHVS, FNYEAQ. Between the trimmed V and J ends, which lost 1 base and 6 bases, there was a span of 9 bases.

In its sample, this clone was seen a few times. The CDR3 is CASSLAGGVVGNEQFF. CDR3 DNA sequence: TGTGCCAGCAGCTTAGCCGGCGGGGTAGTGGGCAATGAGCAGTTCTTC. This chain links TRBV13 with TRBJ2-1, with D maybe TRBD2 (6 bases). This CDR3 has 16 residues. CDR1 and CDR2 from the germline V gene are PRHDT and FYEKMQ (reference sequence). Trimming stripped 1 base from V and 6 bases from J, with 16 bases between. The variable domain in full, with the rest retrieved from reference TRBV13 and TRBJ2-1, is AAGVIQSPRHLIKEKRETATLKCYPIPRHDTVYWYQQGPGQDPQFLISFYEKMQSDKGSIPDRFSAQQFSDYHSELNMSSLELGDSALYFCASSLAGGVVGNEQFFGPGTRLTVL.

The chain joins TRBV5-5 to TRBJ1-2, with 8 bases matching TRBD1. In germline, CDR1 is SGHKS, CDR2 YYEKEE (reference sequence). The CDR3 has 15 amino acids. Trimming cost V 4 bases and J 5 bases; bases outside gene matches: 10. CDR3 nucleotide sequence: TGTGCCAGCAGCCGCACTGCAGGGGGCAGTTATGGCTACACCTTC. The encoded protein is CASSRTAGGSYGYTF.

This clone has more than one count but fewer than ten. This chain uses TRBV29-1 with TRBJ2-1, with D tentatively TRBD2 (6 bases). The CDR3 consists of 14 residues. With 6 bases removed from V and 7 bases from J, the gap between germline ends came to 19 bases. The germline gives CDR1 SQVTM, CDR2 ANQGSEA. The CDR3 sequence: CSVILGGTWNEQFF. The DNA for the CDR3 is TGCAGCGTAATACTGGGCGGGACTTGGAATGAGCAGTTCTTC.

The chain's CDR3 is CASSHPEWEGPYNEQFF. The CDR3 DNA reads TGCGCCAGCAGCCACCCGGAGTGGGAGGGCCCCTACAATGAGCAGTTCTTC. V gene TRBV4-1 combines with J gene TRBJ2-1; TRBD2 matches 7 bases. The CDR3 runs to 17 residues. Germline CDR1 and CDR2: MGHRA and YSYEKL. V was pared by 3 bases and J by 2 bases, with 10 bases of the junction left unmatched.

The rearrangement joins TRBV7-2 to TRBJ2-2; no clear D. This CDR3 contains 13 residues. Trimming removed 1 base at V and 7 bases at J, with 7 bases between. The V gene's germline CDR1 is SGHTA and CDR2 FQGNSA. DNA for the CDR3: TGTGCCAGCAGCTTAGACTTCTTCGGGGAGCTGTTTTTT. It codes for CASSLDFFGELFF.

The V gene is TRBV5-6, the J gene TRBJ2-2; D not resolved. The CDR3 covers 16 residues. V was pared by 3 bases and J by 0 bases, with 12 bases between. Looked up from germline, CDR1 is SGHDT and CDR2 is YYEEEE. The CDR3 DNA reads TGTGCCAGCAGCTCGGTTGCAGGAACGAACACCGGGGAGCTGTTTTTT. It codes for CASSSVAGTNTGELFF.

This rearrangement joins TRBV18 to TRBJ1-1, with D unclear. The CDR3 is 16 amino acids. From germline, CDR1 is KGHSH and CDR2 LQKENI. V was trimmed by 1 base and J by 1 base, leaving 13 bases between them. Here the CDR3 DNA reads TGTGCCAGCTCACCACAGGAGGCGTCCAGGAACACTGAAGCTTTCTTT. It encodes CASSPQEASRNTEAFF.

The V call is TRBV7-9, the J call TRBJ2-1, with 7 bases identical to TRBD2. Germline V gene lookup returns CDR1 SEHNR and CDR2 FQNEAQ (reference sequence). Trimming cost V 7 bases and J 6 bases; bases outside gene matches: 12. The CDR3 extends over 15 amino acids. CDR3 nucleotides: TGTGCCAGCACCCCTGGGAGGGGAGCTTTCAATGAGCAGTTCTTC. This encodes CASTPGRGAFNEQFF.